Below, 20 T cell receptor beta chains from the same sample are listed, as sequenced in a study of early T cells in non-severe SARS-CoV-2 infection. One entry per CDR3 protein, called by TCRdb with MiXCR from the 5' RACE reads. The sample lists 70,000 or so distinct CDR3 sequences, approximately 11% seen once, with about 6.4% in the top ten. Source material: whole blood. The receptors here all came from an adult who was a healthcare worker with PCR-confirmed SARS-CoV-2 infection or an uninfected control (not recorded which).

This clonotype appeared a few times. The chain's CDR3 is CASSKAATGVLYGYTF. CDR3 nucleotides: TGTGCCAGCAGTAAAGCCGCAACAGGGGTTCTCTATGGCTACACCTTC. The gene calls are TRBV6-2 or TRBV6-3 and TRBJ1-2; 7 bases are a match to TRBD1. Trimming cost V 5 bases and J 4 bases; bases outside gene matches: 13. The CDR3 contains 16 residues. Germline V CDR1 and CDR2: MNHEY, SVGEGT.

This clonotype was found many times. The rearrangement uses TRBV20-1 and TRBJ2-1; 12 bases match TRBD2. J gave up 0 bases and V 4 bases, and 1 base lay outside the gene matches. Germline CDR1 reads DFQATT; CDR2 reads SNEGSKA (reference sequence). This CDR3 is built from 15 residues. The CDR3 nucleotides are TGCAGTGCTACTAGCGGGAGGGCCTCCTACAATGAGCAGTTCTTC. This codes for CSATSGRASYNEQFF.

In DNA, the CDR3 is TGTGCCAGCAGTTTACCTCCCTCGGATACGCAGTATTTT. It is translated as CASSLPPSDTQYF. The chain is built from TRBV28 and TRBJ2-3; no reliable D call. V was cut by 2 bases and J by 6 bases, with 9 bases left in between. The germline V gene has CDR1 MDHEN and CDR2 SYDVKM. The CDR3 extends over 13 amino acids.

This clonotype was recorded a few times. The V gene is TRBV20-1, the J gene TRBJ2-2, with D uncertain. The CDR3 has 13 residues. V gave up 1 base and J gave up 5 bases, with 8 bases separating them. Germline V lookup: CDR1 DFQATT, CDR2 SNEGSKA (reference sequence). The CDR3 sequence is CSARVVQTGELFF. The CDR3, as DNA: TGCAGTGCTAGAGTGGTCCAGACCGGGGAGCTGTTTTTT.

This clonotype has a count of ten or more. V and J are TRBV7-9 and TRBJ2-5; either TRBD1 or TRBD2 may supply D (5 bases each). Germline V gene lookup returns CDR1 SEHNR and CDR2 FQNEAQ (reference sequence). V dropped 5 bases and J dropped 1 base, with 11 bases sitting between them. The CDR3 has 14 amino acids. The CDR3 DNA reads TGTGCCAGCAGCGTACCCGGGACCCAAGAGACCCAGTACTTC. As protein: CASSVPGTQETQYF.

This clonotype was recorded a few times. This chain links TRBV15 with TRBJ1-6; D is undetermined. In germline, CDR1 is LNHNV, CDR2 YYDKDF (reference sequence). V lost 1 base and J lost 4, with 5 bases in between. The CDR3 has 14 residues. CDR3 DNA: TGTGCCACCAGCAGAGTCCTATATAATTCACCCCTCCACTTT. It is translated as CATSRVLYNSPLHF. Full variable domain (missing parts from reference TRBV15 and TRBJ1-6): DAMVIQNPRYQVTQFGKPVTLSCSQTLNHNVMYWYQQKSSQAPKLLFHYYDKDFNNEADTPDNFQSRRPNTSFCFLDIRSPGLGDTAMYLCATSRVLYNSPLHFGNGTRLTVT.

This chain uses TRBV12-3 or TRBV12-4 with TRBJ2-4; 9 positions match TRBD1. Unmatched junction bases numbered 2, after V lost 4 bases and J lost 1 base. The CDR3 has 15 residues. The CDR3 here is CASSWTGVAKNIQYF. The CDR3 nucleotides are TGTGCCAGCAGTTGGACAGGGGTCGCCAAAAACATTCAGTACTTC.

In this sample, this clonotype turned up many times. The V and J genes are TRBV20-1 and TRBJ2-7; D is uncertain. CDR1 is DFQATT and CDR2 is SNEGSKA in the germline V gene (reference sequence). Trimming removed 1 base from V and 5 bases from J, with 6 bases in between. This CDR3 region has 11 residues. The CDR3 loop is CSARGLHEQYF. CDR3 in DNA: TGCAGTGCTAGAGGTCTCCACGAGCAGTACTTC.

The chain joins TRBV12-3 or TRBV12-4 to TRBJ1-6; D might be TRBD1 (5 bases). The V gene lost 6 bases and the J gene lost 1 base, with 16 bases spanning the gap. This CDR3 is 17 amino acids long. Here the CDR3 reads CASSPQGIRSYNSPLHF. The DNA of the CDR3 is TGTGCCAGCAGCCCGCAGGGCATTCGATCCTATAATTCACCCCTCCACTTT.

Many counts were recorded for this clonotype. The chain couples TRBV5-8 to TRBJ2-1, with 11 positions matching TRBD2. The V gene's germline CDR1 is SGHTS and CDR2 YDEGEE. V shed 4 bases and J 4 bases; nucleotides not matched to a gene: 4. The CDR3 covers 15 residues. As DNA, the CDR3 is TGTGCCAGCAGCCGCGGGACTAGCGGTTACAATGAGCAGTTCTTC. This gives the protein CASSRGTSGYNEQFF.

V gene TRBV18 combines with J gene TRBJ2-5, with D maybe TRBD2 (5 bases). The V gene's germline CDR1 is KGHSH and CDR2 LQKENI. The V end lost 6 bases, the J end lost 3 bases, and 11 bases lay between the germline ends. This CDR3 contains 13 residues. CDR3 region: CASSATREETQYF. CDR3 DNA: TGTGCCAGCTCGGCAACTAGAGAAGAGACCCAGTACTTC.

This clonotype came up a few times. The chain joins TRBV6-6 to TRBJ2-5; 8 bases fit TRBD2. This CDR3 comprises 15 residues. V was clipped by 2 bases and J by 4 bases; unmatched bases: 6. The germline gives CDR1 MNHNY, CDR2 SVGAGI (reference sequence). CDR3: CASSYPGTSGETQYF. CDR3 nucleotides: TGTGCCAGCAGTTACCCCGGGACTAGTGGAGAGACCCAGTACTTC.

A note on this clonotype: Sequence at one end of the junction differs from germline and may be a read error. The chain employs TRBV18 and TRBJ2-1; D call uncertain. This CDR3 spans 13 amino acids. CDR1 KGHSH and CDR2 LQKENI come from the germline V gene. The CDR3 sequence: CVSSPKAYNEQFF. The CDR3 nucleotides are TGTGTCAGCTCACCTAAAGCCTACAATGAGCAGTTCTTC.

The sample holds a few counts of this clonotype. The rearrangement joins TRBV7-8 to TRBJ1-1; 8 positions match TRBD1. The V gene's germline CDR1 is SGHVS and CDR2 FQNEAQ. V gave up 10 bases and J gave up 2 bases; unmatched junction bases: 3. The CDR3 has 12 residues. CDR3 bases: TGTGCCACCCAGGGGGCTAACACTGAAGCTTTCTTT. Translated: CATQGANTEAFF.

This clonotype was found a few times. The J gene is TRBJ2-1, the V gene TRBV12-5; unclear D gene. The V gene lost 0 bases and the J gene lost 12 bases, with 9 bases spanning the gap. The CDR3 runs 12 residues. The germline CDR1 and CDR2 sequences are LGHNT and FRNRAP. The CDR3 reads CASGLVTSRQFF. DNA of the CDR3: TGTGCTAGTGGTTTGGTAACCTCGCGGCAGTTCTTC.

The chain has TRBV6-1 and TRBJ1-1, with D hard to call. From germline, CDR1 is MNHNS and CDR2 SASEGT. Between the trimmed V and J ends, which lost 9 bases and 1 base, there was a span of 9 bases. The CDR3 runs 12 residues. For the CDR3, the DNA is TGTGCCAGTCGTGAGGGGAACACTGAAGCTTTCTTT. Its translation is CASREGNTEAFF.

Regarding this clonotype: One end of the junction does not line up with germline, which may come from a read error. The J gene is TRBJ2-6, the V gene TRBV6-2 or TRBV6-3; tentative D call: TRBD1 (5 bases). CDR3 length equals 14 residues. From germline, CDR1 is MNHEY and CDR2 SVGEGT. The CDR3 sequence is CASSYGSGAYVLTF. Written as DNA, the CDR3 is TGTGCCAGCAGTTACGGCTCTGGGGCCTACGTCCTGACTTTC.

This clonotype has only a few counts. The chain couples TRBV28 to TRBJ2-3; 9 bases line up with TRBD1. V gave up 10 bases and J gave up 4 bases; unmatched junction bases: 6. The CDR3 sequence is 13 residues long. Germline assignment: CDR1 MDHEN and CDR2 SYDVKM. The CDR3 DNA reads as TGTGCCATCCCGGGACAGGGTGCAGATACGCAGTATTTT. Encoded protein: CAIPGQGADTQYF. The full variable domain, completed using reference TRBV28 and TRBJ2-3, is DVKVTQSSRYLVKRTGEKVFLECVQDMDHENMFWYRQDPGLGLRLIYFSYDVKMKEKGDIPEGYSVSREKKERFSLILESASTNQTSMYLCAIPGQGADTQYFGPGTRLTVL.

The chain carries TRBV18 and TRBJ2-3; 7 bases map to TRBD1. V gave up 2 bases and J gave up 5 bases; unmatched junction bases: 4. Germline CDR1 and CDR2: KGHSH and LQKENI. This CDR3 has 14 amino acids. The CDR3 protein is CASSPRDSRDTQYF. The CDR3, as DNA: TGTGCCAGCTCACCAAGGGACAGCCGAGATACGCAGTATTTT.

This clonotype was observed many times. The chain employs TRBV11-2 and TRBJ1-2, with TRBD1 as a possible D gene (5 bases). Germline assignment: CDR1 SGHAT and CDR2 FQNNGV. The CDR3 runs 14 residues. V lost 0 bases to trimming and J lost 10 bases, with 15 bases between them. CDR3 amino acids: CASSLEPGPAVYTF. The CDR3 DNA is TGTGCCAGCAGCTTAGAACCGGGGCCGGCCGTCTACACCTTC. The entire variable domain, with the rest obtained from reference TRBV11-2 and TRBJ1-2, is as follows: EAGVAQSPRYKIIEKRQSVAFWCNPISGHATLYWYQQILGQGPKLLIQFQNNGVVDDSQLPKDRFSAERLKGVDSTLKIQPAKLEDSAVYLCASSLEPGPAVYTFGSGTRLTVV.